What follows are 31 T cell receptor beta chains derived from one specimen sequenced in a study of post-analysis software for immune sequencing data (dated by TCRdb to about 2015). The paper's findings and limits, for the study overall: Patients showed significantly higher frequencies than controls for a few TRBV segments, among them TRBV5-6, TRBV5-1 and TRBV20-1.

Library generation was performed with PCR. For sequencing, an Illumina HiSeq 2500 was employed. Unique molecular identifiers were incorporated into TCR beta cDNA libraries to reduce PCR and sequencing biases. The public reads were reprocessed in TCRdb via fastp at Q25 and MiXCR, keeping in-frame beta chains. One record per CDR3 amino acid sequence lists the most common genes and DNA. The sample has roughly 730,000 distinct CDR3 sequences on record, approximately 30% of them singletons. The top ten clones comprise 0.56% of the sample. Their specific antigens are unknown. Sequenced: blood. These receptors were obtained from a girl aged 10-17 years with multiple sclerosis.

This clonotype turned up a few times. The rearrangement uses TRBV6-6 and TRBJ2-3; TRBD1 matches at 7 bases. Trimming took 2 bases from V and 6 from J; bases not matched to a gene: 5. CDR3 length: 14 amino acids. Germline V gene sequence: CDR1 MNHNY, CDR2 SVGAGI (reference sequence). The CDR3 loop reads CASSYGQVEDTQYF. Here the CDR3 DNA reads TGTGCCAGCAGTTACGGACAGGTCGAGGATACGCAGTATTTT.

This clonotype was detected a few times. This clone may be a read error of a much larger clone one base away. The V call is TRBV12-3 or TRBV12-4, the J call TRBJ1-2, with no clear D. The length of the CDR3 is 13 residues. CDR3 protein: CASSLEGNYDYTF. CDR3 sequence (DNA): TGTGCCAGCAGTTTGGAGGGTAACTATGACTACACCTTC.

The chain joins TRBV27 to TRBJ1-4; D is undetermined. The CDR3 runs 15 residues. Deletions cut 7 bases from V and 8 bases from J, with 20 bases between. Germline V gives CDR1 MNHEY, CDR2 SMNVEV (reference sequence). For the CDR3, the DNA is TGTGCCAGCAAACCCCGTGGGAGTCGGGGAGAAAAACTGTTTTTT. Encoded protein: CASKPRGSRGEKLFF.

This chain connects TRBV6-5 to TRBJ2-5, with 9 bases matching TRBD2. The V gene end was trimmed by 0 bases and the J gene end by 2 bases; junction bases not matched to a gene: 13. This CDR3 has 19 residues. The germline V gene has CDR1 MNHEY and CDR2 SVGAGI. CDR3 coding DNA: TGTGCCAGCAGTTACTCGCGGGAGGGTTTGAAAGGGCAACAAGAGACCCAGTACTTC. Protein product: CASSYSREGLKGQQETQYF.

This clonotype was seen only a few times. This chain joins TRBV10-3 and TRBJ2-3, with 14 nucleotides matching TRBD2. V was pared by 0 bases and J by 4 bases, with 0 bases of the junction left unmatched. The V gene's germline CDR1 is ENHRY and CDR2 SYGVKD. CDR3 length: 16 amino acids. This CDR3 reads CAISESTSGGADTQYF. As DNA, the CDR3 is TGTGCCATCAGTGAGTCGACTAGCGGGGGGGCAGATACGCAGTATTTT.

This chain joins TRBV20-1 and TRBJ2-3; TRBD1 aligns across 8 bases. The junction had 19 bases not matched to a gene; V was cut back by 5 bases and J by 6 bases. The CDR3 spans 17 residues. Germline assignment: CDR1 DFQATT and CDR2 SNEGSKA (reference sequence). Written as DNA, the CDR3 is TGCAGTGCTCTCACGACCGGGACAGGCTTGTTTCGGGATACGCAGTATTTT. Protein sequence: CSALTTGTGLFRDTQYF.

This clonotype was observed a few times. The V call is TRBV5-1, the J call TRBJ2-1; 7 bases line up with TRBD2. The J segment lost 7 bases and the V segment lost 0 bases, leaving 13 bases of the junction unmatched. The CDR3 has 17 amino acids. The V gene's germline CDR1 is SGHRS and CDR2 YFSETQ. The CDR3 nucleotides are TGCGCCAGCAGCTTGGCCGGCGGCGGGAGTGGATTAAATGAGCAGTTCTTC. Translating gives CASSLAGGGSGLNEQFF.

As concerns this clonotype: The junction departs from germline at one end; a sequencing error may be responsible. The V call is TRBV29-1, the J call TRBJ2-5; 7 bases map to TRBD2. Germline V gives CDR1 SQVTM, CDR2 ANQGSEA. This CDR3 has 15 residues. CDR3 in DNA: TGCAGCGTCCTACCGGCGGGACTACAAGGGGAGACCCGGTACTTC. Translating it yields CSVLPAGLQGETRYF. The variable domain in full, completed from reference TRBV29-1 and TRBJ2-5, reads SAVISQKPSRDICQRGTSLTIQCQVDSQVTMMFWYRQQPGQSLTLIATANQGSEATYESGFVIDKFPISRPNLTFSTLTVSNMSPEDSSIYLCSVLPAGLQGETRYFGPGTRLLVL.

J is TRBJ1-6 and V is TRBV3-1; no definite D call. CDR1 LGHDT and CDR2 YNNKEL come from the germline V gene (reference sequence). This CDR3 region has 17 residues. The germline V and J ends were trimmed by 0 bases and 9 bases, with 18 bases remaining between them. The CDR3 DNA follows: TGTGCCAGCAGCCAAGATTTTGGAGACCACGGTGGTTCACCCCTCCACTTT. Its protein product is CASSQDFGDHGGSPLHF.

The chain's CDR3 is CAAQKGVGADLGAEQFF. CDR3 nucleotides: TGTGCCGCCCAAAAGGGGGTCGGGGCGGACTTAGGGGCTGAGCAGTTCTTC. V and J are TRBV6-7 and TRBJ2-1, with TRBD1 as a possible D gene (6 bases). TRBV6-7 is an ORF; its function is uncertain. The CDR3 extends over 17 amino acids. The ends were cut back, 11 bases at V and 9 bases at J, with 32 bases in the middle.

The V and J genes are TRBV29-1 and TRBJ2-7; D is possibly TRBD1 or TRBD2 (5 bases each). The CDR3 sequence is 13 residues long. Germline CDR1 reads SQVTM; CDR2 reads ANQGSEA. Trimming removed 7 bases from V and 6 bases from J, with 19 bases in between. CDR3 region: CSAALGRGAEQYF. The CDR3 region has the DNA TGCAGCGCCGCTTTAGGCCGAGGGGCCGAGCAGTACTTC.

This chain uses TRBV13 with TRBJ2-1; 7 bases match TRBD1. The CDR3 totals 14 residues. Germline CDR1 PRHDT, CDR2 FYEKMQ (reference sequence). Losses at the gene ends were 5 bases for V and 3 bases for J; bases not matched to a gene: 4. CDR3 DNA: TGTGCCAGCAGCGAGAACAGGGGCTACAATGAGCAGTTCTTC. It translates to CASSENRGYNEQFF.

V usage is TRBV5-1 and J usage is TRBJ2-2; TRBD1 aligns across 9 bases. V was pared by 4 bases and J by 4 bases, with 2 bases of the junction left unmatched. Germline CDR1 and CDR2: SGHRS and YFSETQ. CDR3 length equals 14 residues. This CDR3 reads CASSTTGGTGELFF. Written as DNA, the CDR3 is TGCGCCAGCAGCACGACAGGGGGCACCGGGGAGCTGTTTTTT.

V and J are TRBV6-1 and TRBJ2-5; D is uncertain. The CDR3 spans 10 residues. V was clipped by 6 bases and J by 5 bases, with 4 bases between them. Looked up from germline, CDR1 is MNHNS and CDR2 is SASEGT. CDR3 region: CASSPETQYF. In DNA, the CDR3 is TGTGCCAGCAGCCCGGAGACCCAGTACTTC.

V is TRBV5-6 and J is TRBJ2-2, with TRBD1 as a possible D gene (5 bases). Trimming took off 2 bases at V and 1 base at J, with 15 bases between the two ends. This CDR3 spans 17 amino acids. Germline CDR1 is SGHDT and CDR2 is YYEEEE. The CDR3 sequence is CASSFGAGGLNTGELFF. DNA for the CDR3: TGTGCCAGCAGCTTTGGGGCCGGCGGTTTGAACACCGGGGAGCTGTTTTTT.

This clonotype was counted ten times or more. This CDR3 is CASGKTGSYEQYF. CDR3 DNA sequence: TGTGCCAGCGGGAAGACTGGCTCCTACGAGCAGTACTTC. J is TRBJ2-7 and V is TRBV7-2; D unclear. Trimming took 8 bases from V and 0 from J, leaving 11 bases between them. This CDR3 comprises 13 residues. The germline V gene has CDR1 SGHTA and CDR2 FQGNSA.

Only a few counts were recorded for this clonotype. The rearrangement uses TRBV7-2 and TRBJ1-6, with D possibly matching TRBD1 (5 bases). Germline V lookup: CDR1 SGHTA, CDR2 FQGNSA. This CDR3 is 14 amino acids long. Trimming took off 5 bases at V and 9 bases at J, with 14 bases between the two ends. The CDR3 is CASSLAGYGSPLHF. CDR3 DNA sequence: TGTGCCAGCAGCCTGGCAGGGTATGGTTCACCCCTCCACTTT. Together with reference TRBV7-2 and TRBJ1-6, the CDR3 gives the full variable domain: GAGVSQSPSNKVTEKGKDVELRCDPISGHTALYWYRQSLGQGLEFLIYFQGNSAPDKSGLPSDRFSAERTGGSVSTLTIQRTQQEDSAVYLCASSLAGYGSPLHFGNGTRLTVT.

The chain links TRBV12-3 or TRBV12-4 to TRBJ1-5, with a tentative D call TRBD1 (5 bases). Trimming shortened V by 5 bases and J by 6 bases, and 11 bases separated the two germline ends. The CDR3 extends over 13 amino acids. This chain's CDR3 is CASSAAGFQPQHF. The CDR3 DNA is TGTGCCAGCAGTGCCGCAGGGTTTCAGCCCCAGCATTTT.

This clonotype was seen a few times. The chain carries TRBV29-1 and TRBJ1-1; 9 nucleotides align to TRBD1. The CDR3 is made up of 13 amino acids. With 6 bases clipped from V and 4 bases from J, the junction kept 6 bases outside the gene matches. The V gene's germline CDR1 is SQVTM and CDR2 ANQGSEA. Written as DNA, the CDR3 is TGCAGCGTGGGGTTGGACAGGGGCACTGAAGCTTTCTTT. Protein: CSVGLDRGTEAFF.

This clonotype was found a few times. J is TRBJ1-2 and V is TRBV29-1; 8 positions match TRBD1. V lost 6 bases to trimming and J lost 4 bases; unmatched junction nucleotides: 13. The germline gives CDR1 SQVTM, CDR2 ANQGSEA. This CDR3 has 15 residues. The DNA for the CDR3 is TGCAGCGTGGGGGGAGGCGGACAGGGACTCTATGGCTACACCTTC. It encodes CSVGGGGQGLYGYTF.

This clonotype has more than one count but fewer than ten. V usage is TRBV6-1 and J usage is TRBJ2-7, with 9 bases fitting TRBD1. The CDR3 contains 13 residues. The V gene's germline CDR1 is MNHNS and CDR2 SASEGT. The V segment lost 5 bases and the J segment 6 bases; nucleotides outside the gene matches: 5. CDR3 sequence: CASSLGQGVEQYF. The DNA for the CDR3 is TGTGCCAGCAGTCTGGGACAGGGAGTCGAGCAGTACTTC.

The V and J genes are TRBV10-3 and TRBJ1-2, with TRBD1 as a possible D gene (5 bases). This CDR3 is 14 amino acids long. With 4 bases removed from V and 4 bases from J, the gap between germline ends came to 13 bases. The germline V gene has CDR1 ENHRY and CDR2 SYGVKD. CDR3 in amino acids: CAISGSETGYGYTF. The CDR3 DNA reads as TGTGCCATCAGTGGGTCGGAAACAGGCTATGGCTACACCTTC.

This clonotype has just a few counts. This chain's CDR3 is CASSQAKRSTDTQYF. DNA for the CDR3: TGCGCCAGCAGCCAAGCAAAGCGGAGCACAGATACGCAGTATTTT. The chain couples TRBV4-3 to TRBJ2-3; D possibly corresponds to TRBD2 (5 bases). This CDR3 has 15 residues. V was trimmed by 1 base and J by 0 bases, leaving 8 bases between them. The V gene's germline CDR1 is LGHNA and CDR2 YSLEER.

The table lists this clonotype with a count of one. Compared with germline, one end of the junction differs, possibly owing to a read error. The CDR3 DNA is TGCGCCAGCAGGGAGTTGGCTAGCCGTGGGGAGCTGTTTTTT. It is translated as CASRELASRGELFF. This chain joins TRBV10-2 and TRBJ2-2; maybe TRBD2 (5 bases). The germline gives CDR1 WSHSY, CDR2 SAAADI. This CDR3 comprises 14 residues.

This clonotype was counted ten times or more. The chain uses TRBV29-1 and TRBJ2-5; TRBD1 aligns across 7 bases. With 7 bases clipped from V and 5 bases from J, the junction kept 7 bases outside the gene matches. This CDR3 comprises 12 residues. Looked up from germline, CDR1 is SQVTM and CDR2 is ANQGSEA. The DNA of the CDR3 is TGCAGCGCCAACGAAGGGGGCGAGACCCAGTACTTC. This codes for CSANEGGETQYF.

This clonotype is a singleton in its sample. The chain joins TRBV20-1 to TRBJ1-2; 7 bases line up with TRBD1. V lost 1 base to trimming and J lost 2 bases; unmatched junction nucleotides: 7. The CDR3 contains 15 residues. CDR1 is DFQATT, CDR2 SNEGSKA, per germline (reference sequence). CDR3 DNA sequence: TGCAGTGCTAGAGGAATTACAGGGGACAACTATGGCTACACCTTC. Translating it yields CSARGITGDNYGYTF.

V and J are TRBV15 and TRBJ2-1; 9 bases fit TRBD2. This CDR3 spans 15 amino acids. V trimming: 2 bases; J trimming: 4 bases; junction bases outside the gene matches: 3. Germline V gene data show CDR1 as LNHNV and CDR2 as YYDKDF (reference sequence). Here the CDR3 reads CATSRRREGYNEQFF. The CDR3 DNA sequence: TGTGCCACCAGCAGACGGCGGGAGGGGTACAATGAGCAGTTCTTC.

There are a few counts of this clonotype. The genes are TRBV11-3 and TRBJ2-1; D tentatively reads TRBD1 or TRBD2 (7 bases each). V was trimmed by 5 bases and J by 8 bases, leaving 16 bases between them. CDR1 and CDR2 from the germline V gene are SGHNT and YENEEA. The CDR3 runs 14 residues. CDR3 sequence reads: CASSPRGGSYEQFF. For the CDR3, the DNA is TGTGCCAGCAGCCCCAGGGGGGGAAGCTATGAGCAGTTCTTC.

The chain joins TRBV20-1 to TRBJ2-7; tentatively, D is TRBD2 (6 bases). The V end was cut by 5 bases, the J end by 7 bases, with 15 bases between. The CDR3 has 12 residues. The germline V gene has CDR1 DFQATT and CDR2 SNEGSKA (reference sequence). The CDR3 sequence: CSARGSTREQYF. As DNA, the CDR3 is TGCAGTGCTCGGGGGTCAACCCGGGAGCAGTACTTC.

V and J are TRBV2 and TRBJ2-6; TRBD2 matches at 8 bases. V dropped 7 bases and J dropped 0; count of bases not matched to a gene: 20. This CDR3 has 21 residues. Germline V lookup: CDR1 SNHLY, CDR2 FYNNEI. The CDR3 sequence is CASKIFGRTSLSGSGANVLTF. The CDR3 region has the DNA TGTGCCAGCAAGATCTTCGGCAGGACTAGCCTATCTGGCTCTGGGGCCAACGTCCTGACTTTC. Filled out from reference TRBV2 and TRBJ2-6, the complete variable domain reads EPEVTQTPSHQVTQMGQEVILRCVPISNHLYFYWYRQILGQKVEFLVSFYNNEISEKSEIFDDQFSVERPDGSNFTLKIRSTKLEDSAMYFCASKIFGRTSLSGSGANVLTFGAGSRLTVL.

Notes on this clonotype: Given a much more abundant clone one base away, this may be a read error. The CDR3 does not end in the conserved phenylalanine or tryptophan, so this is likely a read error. This chain's CDR3 is CSASVQGRAYEQYC. CDR3 coding DNA: TGCAGTGCTAGTGTCCAGGGACGTGCGTACGAGCAGTACTGC. This rearrangement joins TRBV20-1 to TRBJ2-7, with D perhaps given as TRBD1 or TRBD2 (5 bases each). The CDR3 is 14 residues long. Trimming took off 3 bases at V and 4 bases at J, with 16 bases between the two ends. Germline V lookup: CDR1 DFQATT, CDR2 SNEGSKA (reference sequence).